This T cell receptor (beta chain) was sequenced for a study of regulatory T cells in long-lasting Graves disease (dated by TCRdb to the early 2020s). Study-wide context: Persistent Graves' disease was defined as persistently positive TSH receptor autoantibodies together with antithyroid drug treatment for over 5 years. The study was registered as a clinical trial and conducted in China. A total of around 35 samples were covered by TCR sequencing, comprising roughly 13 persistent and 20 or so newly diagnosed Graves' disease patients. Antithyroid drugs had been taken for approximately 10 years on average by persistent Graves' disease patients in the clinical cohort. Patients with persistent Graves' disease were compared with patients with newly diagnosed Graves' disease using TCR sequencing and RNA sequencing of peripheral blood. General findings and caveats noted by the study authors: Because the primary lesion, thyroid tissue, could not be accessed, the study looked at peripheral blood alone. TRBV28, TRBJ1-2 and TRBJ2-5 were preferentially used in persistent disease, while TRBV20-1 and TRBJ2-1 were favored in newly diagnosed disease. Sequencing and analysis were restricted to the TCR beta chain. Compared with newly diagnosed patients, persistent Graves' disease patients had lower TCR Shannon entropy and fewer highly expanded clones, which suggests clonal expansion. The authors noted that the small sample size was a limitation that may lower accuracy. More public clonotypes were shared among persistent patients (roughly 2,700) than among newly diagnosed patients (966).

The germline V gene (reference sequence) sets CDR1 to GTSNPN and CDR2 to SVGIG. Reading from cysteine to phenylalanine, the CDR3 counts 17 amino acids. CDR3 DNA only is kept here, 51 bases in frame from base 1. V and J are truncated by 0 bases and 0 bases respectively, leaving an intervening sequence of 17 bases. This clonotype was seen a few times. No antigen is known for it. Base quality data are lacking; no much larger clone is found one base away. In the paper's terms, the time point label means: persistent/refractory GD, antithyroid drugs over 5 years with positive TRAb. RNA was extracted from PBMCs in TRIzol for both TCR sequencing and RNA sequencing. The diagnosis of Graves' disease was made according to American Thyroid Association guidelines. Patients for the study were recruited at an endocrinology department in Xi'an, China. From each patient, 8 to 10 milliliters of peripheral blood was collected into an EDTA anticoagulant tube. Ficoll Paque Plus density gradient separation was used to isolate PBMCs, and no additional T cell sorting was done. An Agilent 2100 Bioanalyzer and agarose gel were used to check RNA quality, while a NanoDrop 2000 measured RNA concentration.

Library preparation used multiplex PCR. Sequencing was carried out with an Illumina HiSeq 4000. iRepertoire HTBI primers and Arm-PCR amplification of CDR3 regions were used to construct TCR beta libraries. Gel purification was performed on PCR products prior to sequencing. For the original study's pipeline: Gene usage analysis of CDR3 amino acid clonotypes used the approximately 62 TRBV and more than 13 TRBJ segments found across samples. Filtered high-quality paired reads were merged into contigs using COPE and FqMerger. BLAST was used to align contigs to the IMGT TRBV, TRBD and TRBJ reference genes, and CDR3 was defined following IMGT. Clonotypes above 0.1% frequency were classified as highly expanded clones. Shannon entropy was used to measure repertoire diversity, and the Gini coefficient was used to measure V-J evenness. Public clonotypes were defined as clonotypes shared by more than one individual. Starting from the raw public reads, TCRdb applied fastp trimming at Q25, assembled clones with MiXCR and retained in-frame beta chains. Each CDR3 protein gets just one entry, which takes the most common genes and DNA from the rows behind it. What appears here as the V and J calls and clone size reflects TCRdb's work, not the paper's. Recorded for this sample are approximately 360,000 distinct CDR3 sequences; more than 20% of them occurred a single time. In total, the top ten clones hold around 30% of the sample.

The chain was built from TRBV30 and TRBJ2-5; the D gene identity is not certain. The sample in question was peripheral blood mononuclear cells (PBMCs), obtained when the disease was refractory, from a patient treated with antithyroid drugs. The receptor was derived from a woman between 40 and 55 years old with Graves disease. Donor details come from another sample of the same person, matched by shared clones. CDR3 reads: CAWSVRPRVQDQETQYF. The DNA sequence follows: TGTGCCTGGAGTGTCAGGCCCCGGGTTCAGGACCAAGAGACCCAGTACTTC.